This T cell receptor (beta chain) was retrieved from a study of T cell responses to AZD1222 COVID-19 vaccine (dated by TCRdb to the early 2020s). Study-level background: Because spike-specific TCR depth and breadth did not differ between the two schedules, AZD1222 recipients who got a second dose at roughly 4 weeks were pooled with those who got a second dose at roughly 12 weeks. A total of 233 trial participants underwent TCR sequencing, of whom about 210 received two doses of AZD1222 and some 25 received two doses of the MenACWY control vaccine. Trial participants were enrolled by age into subgroups of 18-55, 56-69 and 70-plus years, and around 140, 26 and 57 TCR-sequenced participants, respectively, were included in these subgroups.

Deletion took 6 bases off V and 7 bases off J, with a span of 13 bases between the germline ends. The CDR3 goes from the cysteine to the phenylalanine over 14 residues. The sequence is cut down to CDR3 DNA, 42 bases in frame from base 1. The germline V gene provides CDR1 KGHSH and CDR2 LQKENI. The CDR3 regions of human TCRbeta chains were subjected to immunosequencing. Processing in the source paper ran as follows. TCRs in the repertoires were matched against a reference library of SARS-CoV-2-specific TCRs that had been generated with the MIRA antigen-specificity platform. Breadth was defined as the fraction of unique TCRs that were SARS-CoV-2-associated, and depth was defined as the fraction of total T cells that were SARS-CoV-2-associated. Using the MIRA data, every spike-specific TCR was mapped to the spike region that the TCR reacted to and assigned to either a CD4 or a CD8 class. Log10-transformed breadth and depth values were compared by one-way ANOVA with Sidak's multiple comparisons tests. Held by TCRdb, this immuneACCESS table contains in-frame sequences only and omits some clones. Under half of the omission traces to an unresolved V gene where checked; the cause of the rest is unknown. V, J and clone size are those of that table, while D and trimming were read from the DNA. The sample records around 140,000 clones, around 90% of which are singletons. The top ten clonotypes cover 5% to 6.5% of the sample.

Reading the label with the study, this specimen's time point is: baseline before first vaccination. The vaccinee samples were drawn from two UK trials, COV001 and COV002, one of which was a single-blind randomized controlled phase 2/3 trial testing AZD1222 (ChAdOx1 nCoV-19) in healthy adults. For TCRbeta chain sequencing, PBMC samples were collected from trial participants at day 0 and at day 28 after the second dose. A single count supports this clone. Its recognized antigen is unknown. Base quality data are lacking; no much larger clone is found one base away. The investigation overall reported the following: Conclusions about previously exposed vaccinees were limited because only a handful of AZD1222 recipients were SARS-CoV-2 seropositive at baseline. Nearly half of unique spike-specific TCRs reportedly recognized epitopes outside regions mutated in the B.1.351 and B.1.1.7 variants. The 56-69-year group was small, and its depth increase did not reach significance, likely because of low power. Participants were mostly white British, with more females than males. The authors suggested clonal diversity may have been underestimated. CD4 TCRs associated with the vaccine covered the entire spike protein, and the dominant responses were in regions 160-218 and 743-854. After two AZD1222 doses, spike-specific TCR breadth and depth were significantly higher than at day 0 and than in MenACWY recipients. Because no day 14 peak-response samples were available, the repertoires could be characterized only after the peak T cell response.

The receptor was isolated from an adult in good health. The specimen was peripheral blood, collected on day 0 of AZD1222 vaccination. The sequence is built from TRBV18 and TRBJ1-6; TRBD1 might be the D gene, on 5 matching bases. The DNA reads as follows: TGTGCCAGCTCCCCGGGGGGGTGGAATTCACCCCTCCACTTT. Its translation reads: CASSPGGWNSPLHF. With the portions outside the CDR3 filled from the reference TRBV18 and TRBJ1-6 genes, the complete variable region becomes NAGVMQNPRHLVRRRGQEARLRCSPMKGHSHVYWYRQLPEEGLKFMVYLQKENIIDESGMPKERFSAEFPKEGPSILRIQQVVRGDSAAYFCASSPGGWNSPLHFGNGTRLTVT.